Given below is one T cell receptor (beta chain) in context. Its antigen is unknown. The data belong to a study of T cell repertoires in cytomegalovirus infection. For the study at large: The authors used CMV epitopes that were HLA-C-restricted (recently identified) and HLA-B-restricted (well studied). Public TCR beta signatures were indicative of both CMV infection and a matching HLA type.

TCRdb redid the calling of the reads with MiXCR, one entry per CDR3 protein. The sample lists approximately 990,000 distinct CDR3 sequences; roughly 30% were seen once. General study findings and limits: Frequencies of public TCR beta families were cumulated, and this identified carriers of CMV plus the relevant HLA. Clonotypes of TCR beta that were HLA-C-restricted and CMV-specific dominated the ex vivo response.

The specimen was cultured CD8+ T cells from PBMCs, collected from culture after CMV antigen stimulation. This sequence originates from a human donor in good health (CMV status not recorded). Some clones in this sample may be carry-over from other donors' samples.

In DNA, the CDR3 is TGTGCCAGCAGTTACTCCTCAGGAGGAGCTGCAGATACGCAGTATTTT. This gives the protein CASSYSSGGAADTQYF. V usage is TRBV6-6 and J usage is TRBJ2-3; possibly TRBD2 for D (5 bases). V shed 0 bases and J shed 4 bases, with 14 bases lying between them. CDR1 and CDR2 (germline): MNHNY, SVGAGI (reference sequence). CDR3 length equals 16 residues.